This T cell receptor beta chain was profiled in a study of cytomegalovirus exposure and HLA in healthy donors (dated by TCRdb to about 2017). For the study in its entirety: A later analysis indicated that the 120 validation repertoires were generated on the platform also employed for the 666 repertoires of the first cohort. A separate validation cohort of 100 to 150 different subjects was used in addition to the approximately 640-subject first cohort. To predict cytomegalovirus infection status, the study brought together high-throughput TCR immunosequencing, statistical association of individual TCRs with disease status, and machine learning. The study aimed to test whether signatures of past pathogen exposure could be identified by cataloging public T cell receptors.

The protocol used for the library was the immunoSEQ multiplex PCR assay. For the original study's pipeline: To diagnose cytomegalovirus status from the catalog of TCR beta chain sequences, a statistical classification framework was built. The immuneACCESS repertoire file appears here via TCRdb, limited to in-frame rearrangements. These files lack a portion of the clones; in checked studies, under half of the deficit traces to unresolved V genes, and the cause of the others is not known. V, J and clone size reflect that table, while D and trimming were determined from the DNA. The sample contains about 130,000 clones, 85% to 90% of them found a single time. Jointly, the top ten make up more than 1% of the sample. About this clone itself: What antigen it recognizes has not been identified. Per-base quality was not reported, and no clone a single base away is much larger than it.

The donors belonged to the validation cohort of approximately 130 subjects, which was separate from the approximately 700-subject first cohort. Study-wide findings and limitations: In a later analysis, TCRs clustered in the first cohort were found to also tend to co-occur in the roughly 120 validation repertoires, with approximately 94% of cluster scores above 0. A later analysis lacked HLA typing for the validation cohort, so it scored co-occurrence in that cohort across all 120 or so repertoires. A total of 150 or so TCR beta chains were listed by the study as associated with cytomegalovirus. According to the authors, the approach could potentially be generalized to other disease states and immunological phenotypes. Across donors, most TCR sequences were observed very rarely, whereas some public TCRs were present in many individuals. Cytomegalovirus status was reported to be diagnosed by the classifier with high specificity and sensitivity in both the original and validation cohorts. In vitro tests confirmed that three of the cytomegalovirus-associated TCR beta chains recognize cytomegalovirus antigens.

From a lookup of the germline V gene, CDR1 and CDR2 are MGHDK and SYGVNS. Its CDR3 holds 12 amino acids, cysteine through phenylalanine. Just the 36-base CDR3 DNA is kept, in frame starting at base 1. The trim is 8 bases for V and 0 bases for J, with a gap of 5 bases between the germline ends. Sample: PBMCs. This receptor was identified in a young woman in good health and CMV-seronegative. The chain links TRBV25-1 with TRBJ1-3; a confident D gene designation cannot be given. The DNA sequence follows: TGTGCCAGCTCCCTCTCTGGAAACACCATATATTTT. This is translated as CASSLSGNTIYF.